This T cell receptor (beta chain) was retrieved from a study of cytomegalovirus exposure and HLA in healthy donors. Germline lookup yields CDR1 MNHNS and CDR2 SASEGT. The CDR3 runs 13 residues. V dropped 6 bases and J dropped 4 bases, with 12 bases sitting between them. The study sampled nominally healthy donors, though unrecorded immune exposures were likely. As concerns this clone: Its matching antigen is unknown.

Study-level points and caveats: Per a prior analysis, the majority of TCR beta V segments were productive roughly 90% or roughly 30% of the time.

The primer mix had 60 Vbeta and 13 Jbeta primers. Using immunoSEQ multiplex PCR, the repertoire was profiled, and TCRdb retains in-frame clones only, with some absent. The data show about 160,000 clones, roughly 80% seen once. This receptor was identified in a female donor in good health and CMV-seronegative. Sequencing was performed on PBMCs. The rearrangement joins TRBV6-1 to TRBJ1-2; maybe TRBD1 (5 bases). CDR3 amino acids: CASSPGGRYGYTF. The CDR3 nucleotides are TGTGCCAGCAGCCCGGGGGGTCGCTATGGCTACACCTTC.